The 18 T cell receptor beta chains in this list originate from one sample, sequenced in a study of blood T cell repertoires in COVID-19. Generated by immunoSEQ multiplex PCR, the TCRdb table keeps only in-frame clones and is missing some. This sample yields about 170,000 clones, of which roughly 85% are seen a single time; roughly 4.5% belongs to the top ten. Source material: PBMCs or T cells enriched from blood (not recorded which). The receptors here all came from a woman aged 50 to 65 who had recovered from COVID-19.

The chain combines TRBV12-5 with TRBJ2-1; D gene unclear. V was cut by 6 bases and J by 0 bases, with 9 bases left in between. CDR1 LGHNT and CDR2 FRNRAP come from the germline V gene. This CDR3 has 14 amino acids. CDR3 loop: CASGLGGSYNEQFF. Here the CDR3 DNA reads TGTGCTAGTGGCCTAGGTGGCTCCTACAATGAGCAGTTCTTC. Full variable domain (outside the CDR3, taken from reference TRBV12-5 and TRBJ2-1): DARVTQTPRHKVTEMGQEVTMRCQPILGHNTVFWYRQTMMQGLELLAYFRNRAPLDDSGMPKDRFSAEMPDATLATLKIQPSEPRDSAVYFCASGLGGSYNEQFFGPGTRLTVL.

The chain's CDR3 is CASSQRTGGLNEQFF. CDR3 coding DNA: TGTGCCAGCAGCCAAAGGACAGGGGGGTTGAATGAGCAGTTCTTC. The chain has TRBV9 and TRBJ2-1; 10 nucleotides align to TRBD1. Germline lookup yields CDR1 SGDLS and CDR2 YYNGEE. V shed 4 bases and J 7 bases; nucleotides not matched to a gene: 8. The CDR3 spans 15 residues.

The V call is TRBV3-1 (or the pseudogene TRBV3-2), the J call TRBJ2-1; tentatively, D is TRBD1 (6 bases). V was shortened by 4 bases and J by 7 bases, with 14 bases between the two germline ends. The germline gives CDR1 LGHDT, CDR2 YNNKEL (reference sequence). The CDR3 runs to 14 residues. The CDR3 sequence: CASSPNHRGNEQFF. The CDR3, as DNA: TGTGCCAGCAGCCCGAACCATAGGGGGAATGAGCAGTTCTTC.

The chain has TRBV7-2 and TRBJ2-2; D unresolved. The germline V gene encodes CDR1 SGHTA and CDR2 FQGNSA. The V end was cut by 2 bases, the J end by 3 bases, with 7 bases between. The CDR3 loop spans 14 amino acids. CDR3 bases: TGTGCCAGCAGCTTACCACTTGACACCGGGGAGCTGTTTTTT. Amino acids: CASSLPLDTGELFF. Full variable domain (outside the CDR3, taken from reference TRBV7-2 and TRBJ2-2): GAGVSQSPSNKVTEKGKDVELRCDPISGHTALYWYRQSLGQGLEFLIYFQGNSAPDKSGLPSDRFSAERTGGSVSTLTIQRTQQEDSAVYLCASSLPLDTGELFFGEGSRLTVL.

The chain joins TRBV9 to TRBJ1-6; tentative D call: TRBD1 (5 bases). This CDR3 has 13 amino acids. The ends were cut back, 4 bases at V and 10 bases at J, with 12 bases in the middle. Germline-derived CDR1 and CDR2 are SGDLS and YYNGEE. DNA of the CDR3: TGTGCCAGCAGCTCCGGGGGGTACTCACCCCTCCACTTT. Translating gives CASSSGGYSPLHF.

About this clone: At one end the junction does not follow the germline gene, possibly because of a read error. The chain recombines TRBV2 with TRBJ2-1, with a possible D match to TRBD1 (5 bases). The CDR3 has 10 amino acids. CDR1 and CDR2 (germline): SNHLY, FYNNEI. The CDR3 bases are TGTGCCAGCAAGGGGATCACATCGATCTTC. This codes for CASKGITSIF.

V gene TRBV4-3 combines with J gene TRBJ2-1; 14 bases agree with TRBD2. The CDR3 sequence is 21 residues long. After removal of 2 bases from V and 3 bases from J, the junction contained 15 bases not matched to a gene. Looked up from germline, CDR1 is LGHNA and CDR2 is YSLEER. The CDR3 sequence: CASSQTQPGLAGVGFYNEQFF. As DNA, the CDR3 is TGCGCCAGCAGCCAAACCCAGCCGGGACTAGCGGGAGTTGGCTTCTACAATGAGCAGTTCTTC.

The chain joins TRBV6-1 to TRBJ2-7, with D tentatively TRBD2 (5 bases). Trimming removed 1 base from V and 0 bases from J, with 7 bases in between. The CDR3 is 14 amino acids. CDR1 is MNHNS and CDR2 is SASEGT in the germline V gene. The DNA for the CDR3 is TGTGCCAGCAGTGAAGGTAGCGTCTCCTACGAGCAGTACGTC. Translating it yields CASSEGSVSYEQYV.

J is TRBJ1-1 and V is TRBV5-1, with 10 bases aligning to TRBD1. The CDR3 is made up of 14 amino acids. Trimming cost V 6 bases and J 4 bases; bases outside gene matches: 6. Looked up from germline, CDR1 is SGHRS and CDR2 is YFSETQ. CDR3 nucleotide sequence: TGCGCCAGCACCTTCGGACAGGGGGGCACTGAAGCTTTCTTT. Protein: CASTFGQGGTEAFF.

The CDR3 loop is CASSFPGGQETQYF. DNA of the CDR3: TGCGCCAGCAGCTTCCCCGGGGGCCAAGAGACCCAGTACTTC. V usage is TRBV5-1 and J usage is TRBJ2-5; tentative D call: TRBD2 (6 bases). Deletions cut 2 bases from V and 1 base from J, with 9 bases between. From germline, CDR1 is SGHRS and CDR2 YFSETQ. This CDR3 is built from 14 residues.

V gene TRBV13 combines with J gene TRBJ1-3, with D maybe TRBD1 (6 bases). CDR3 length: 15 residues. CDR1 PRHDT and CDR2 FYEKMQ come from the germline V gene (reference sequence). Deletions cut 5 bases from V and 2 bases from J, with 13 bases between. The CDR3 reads CASSQGYRTGNTIYF. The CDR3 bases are TGTGCCAGCAGCCAGGGGTACAGAACTGGAAACACCATATATTTT.

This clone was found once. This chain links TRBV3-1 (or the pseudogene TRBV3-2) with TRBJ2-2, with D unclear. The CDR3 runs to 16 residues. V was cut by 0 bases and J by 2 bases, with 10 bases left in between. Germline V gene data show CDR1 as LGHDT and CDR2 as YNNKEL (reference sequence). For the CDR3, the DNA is TGTGCCAGCAGCCAAGAGCTACCCTTTAACACCGGGGAGCTGTTTTTT. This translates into CASSQELPFNTGELFF.

CDR3 sequence reads: CASSGDRGVAEAFF. CDR3 nucleotide sequence: TGTGCCAGCAGCGGGGACAGGGGAGTCGCTGAAGCTTTCTTT. The chain is built from TRBV11-2 and TRBJ1-1; 10 bases agree with TRBD1. The CDR3 loop spans 14 amino acids. J lost 6 bases, V lost 5 bases, and 6 bases had no gene match. Per germline, CDR1 SGHAT and CDR2 FQNNGV. Using reference TRBV11-2 and TRBJ1-1 for the parts outside the CDR3, the full variable domain is EAGVAQSPRYKIIEKRQSVAFWCNPISGHATLYWYQQILGQGPKLLIQFQNNGVVDDSQLPKDRFSAERLKGVDSTLKIQPAKLEDSAVYLCASSGDRGVAEAFFGQGTRLTVV.

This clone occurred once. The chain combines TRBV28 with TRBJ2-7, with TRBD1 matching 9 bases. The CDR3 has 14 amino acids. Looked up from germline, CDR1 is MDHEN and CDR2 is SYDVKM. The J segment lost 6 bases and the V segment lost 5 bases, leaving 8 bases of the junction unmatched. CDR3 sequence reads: CASSLTLDRGEQYV. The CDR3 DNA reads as TGTGCCAGCAGTCTCACTCTGGACAGGGGCGAGCAGTACGTC.

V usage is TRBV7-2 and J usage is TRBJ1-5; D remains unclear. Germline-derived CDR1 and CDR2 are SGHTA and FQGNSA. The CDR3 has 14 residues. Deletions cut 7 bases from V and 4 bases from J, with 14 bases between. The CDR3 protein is CASTHGGKNQPQHF. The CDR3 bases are TGTGCCAGCACCCATGGAGGGAAAAATCAGCCCCAGCATTTT.

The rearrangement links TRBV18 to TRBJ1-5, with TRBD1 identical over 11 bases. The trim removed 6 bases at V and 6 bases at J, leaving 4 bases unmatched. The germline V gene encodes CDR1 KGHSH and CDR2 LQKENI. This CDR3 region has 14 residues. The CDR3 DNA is TGTGCCAGCTCCCCCGGGACAGGGGGTCAGCCCCAGCATTTT. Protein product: CASSPGTGGQPQHF.

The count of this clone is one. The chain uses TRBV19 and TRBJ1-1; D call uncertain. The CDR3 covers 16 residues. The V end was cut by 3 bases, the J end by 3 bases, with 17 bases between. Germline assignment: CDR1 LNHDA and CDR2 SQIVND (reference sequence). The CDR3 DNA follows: TGTGCCAGTAGTATTGATCACACAGAGAGGGACACTGAAGCTTTCTTT. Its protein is CASSIDHTERDTEAFF.

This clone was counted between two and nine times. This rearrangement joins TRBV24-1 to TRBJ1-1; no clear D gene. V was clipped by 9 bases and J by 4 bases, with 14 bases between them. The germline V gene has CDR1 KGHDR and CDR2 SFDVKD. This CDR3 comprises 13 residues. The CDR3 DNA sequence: TGTGCCACCCGAACTACAAGTAGCACTGAAGCTTTCTTT. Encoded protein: CATRTTSSTEAFF.